This T cell receptor (beta chain) comes out of a study of CD8+CD57+ T cells in acquired aplastic anemia. Patients who underwent sequencing had shown CD8+CD57+ cell expansion by flow cytometry. None of the patients had been given any therapy when their blood was sampled. In this sample, this clonotype turned up once. No antigen is known for it. According to the study, genomic DNA was the template for TCR beta VDJ and CDR3 profiling. TCRdb recomputed calls from the reads with MiXCR, one row per CDR3 protein. The data show 150,000 to 200,000 distinct CDR3 sequences, more than 40% seen once. Points from the study as a whole: A set of approximately 29 CD8+ CDR3 sequences was shared between patients and controls, and these sequences appeared highly expressed in patients.

The germline CDR1 and CDR2 sequences are LNHDA and SQIVND (reference sequence). After removal of 2 bases from V and 2 bases from J, the junction contained 12 bases not matched to a gene. The CDR3 spans 18 residues. The rearrangement links TRBV19 to TRBJ2-3; 8 bases match TRBD2. The receptor's source is a human donor with aplastic anemia. The sample taken for sequencing was sorted CD4+, CD8+, or CD8+CD57+ T cells (not recorded which) from PBMCs. Written as DNA, the CDR3 is TGTGCCAGTAGTATATGGAAAGTGGCGGGAGGTTCCACAGATACGCAGTATTTT. It translates to CASSIWKVAGGSTDTQYF.